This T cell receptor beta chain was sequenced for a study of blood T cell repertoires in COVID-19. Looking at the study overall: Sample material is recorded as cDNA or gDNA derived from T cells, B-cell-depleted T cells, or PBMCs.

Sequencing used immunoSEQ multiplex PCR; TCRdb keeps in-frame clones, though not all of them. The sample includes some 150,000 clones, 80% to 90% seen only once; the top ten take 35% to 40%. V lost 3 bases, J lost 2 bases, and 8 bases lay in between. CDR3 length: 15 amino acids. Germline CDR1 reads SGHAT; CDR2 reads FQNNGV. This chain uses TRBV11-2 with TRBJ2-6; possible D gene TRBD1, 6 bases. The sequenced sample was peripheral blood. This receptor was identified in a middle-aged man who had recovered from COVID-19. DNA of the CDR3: TGTGCCAGCAGCTTTAACAGGGCTGGGGCCAACGTCCTGACTTTC. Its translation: CASSFNRAGANVLTF.